Below, 31 T cell receptor beta chains from the same sample are listed, as sequenced in a study of OX40 agonist ivuxolimab in advanced cancers. Libraries were prepared through the immunoSEQ multiplex PCR assay. TCRdb took over this immuneACCESS table, retaining in-frame rearrangements with V and J assigned. Such tables are incomplete; in checked studies, under half of the missing clones stem from an unresolved V gene, and the remainder is unexplained. Present in this sample are under 7,500 clones, about 90% of which were seen just once. The ten largest clonotypes hold over 30% of the sample. The specimen was CD4+ or CD8+ T cells sorted from blood, collected in a trial of the OX40 agonist ivuxolimab. The receptors were gathered from an adult with an advanced solid tumor such as melanoma, head and neck, liver or kidney cancer.

This chain connects TRBV5-1 to TRBJ2-1, with D uncertain. Trimming shortened V by 4 bases and J by 2 bases, and 4 bases separated the two germline ends. The CDR3 totals 12 residues. The germline CDR1 and CDR2 sequences are SGHRS and YFSETQ. CDR3 protein: CASSPTYNEQFF. The CDR3 DNA is TGCGCCAGCAGCCCGACCTACAATGAGCAGTTCTTC.

The rearrangement links TRBV2 to TRBJ2-4; perhaps TRBD1 as D (6 bases). Germline values: CDR1 SNHLY, CDR2 FYNNEI. Trimming removed 2 bases from V and 1 base from J, with 15 bases in between. This CDR3 spans 17 amino acids. The CDR3 DNA reads as TGTGCCAGCAGTGAATTAACAGGGACGAAGGCCAAAAACATTCAGTACTTC. Protein sequence: CASSELTGTKAKNIQYF.

This sequence joins TRBV27 and TRBJ1-1, with D possibly being TRBD1 (6 bases). Germline values: CDR1 MNHEY, CDR2 SMNVEV (reference sequence). The V end was cut by 3 bases, the J end by 4 bases, with 12 bases between. The CDR3 runs to 14 residues. In DNA, the CDR3 is TGTGCCAGCAGTTTGTCCACAGGGAGCACTGAAGCTTTCTTT. Translating gives CASSLSTGSTEAFF.

The sample holds one count of this clone. This chain uses TRBV13 with TRBJ1-2; 9 nucleotides align to TRBD1. After removal of 4 bases from V and 6 bases from J, the junction contained 9 bases not matched to a gene. The CDR3 runs to 15 residues. From germline, CDR1 is PRHDT and CDR2 FYEKMQ (reference sequence). CDR3 nucleotides: TGTGCCAGCAGCTCCGGACAGGGGATGACAAATGGCTACACCTTC. Protein sequence: CASSSGQGMTNGYTF. The whole variable domain, filled in from reference TRBV13 and TRBJ1-2, reads AAGVIQSPRHLIKEKRETATLKCYPIPRHDTVYWYQQGPGQDPQFLISFYEKMQSDKGSIPDRFSAQQFSDYHSELNMSSLELGDSALYFCASSSGQGMTNGYTFGSGTRLTVV.

This clone was seen a handful of times. Other nucleotide sequences from this sample produce the same CDR3. The CDR3 sequence is CASSWGTDTQYF. CDR3 in DNA: TGTGCCAGTAGTTGGGGCACAGATACGCAGTATTTT. V is TRBV19 and J is TRBJ2-3; D not certain. Germline-derived CDR1 and CDR2 are LNHDA and SQIVND (reference sequence). The CDR3 runs 12 residues. V shed 5 bases and J shed 1 base, with 4 bases lying between them.

This chain uses TRBV27 with TRBJ2-7, with D perhaps matching TRBD1 or TRBD2 (5 bases each). This CDR3 spans 14 amino acids. The germline V gene has CDR1 MNHEY and CDR2 SMNVEV (reference sequence). The V and J ends lost 3 bases and 6 bases respectively, with 15 bases between them. The CDR3 region is CASSFGGSHGEQYF. In nucleotides, the CDR3 is TGTGCCAGCAGTTTTGGGGGTTCCCATGGCGAGCAGTACTTC.

This clone was seen only once. The chain carries TRBV10-2 and TRBJ1-5; tentatively, D is TRBD1 (6 bases). Germline CDR1 and CDR2: WSHSY and SAAADI. The CDR3 covers 13 residues. V lost 4 bases, J lost 4 bases, and 8 bases lay in between. The CDR3 spells CASSGGANQPQHF. The CDR3 DNA sequence: TGCGCCAGCAGTGGGGGGGCGAATCAGCCCCAGCATTTT.

The chain carries TRBV7-3 and TRBJ1-1; no definite D call. CDR1 is SGHTA and CDR2 is FQGTGA in the germline V gene. V was cut by 8 bases and J by 0 bases, with 13 bases left in between. The CDR3 totals 14 residues. The CDR3 nucleotides read TGTGCCAGCGTATCGACGGATATGAACACTGAAGCTTTCTTT. Translating gives CASVSTDMNTEAFF.

This clone is deemed large (0.1 to 1%). The chain uses TRBV14 and TRBJ2-7; 9 bases are a match to TRBD2. The CDR3 consists of 18 residues. Unmatched junction bases numbered 16, after V lost 0 bases and J lost 7 bases. Germline CDR1 SGHDN, CDR2 FVKESK. The CDR3 loop reads CASSQEEFGTSLVGEQYF. Here the CDR3 DNA reads TGTGCCAGCAGCCAAGAGGAGTTTGGGACTAGCCTTGTTGGGGAGCAGTACTTC. Together with reference TRBV14 and TRBJ2-7, the CDR3 gives the full variable domain: EAGVTQFPSHSVIEKGQTVTLRCDPISGHDNLYWYRRVMGKEIKFLLHFVKESKQDESGMPNNRFLAERTGGTYSTLKVQPAELEDSGVYFCASSQEEFGTSLVGEQYFGPGTRLTVT.

Concerning this clone itself: A junction end diverges from the germline sequence, so it may reflect a read error. J is TRBJ2-7 and V is TRBV29-1; perhaps TRBD2 as D (5 bases). The germline gives CDR1 SQVTM, CDR2 ANQGSEA. The CDR3 length is 13 residues. In nucleotides, the CDR3 is TGCAGCGTTGGGACGGCGAGCTCCTACGAGCGGCACTTC. Its protein is CSVGTASSYERHF.

V usage is TRBV27 and J usage is TRBJ2-7; 9 bases are shared with TRBD1. The CDR3 is 15 residues long. After removal of 2 bases from V and 2 bases from J, the junction contained 4 bases not matched to a gene. CDR1 is MNHEY, CDR2 SMNVEV, per germline (reference sequence). CDR3 nucleotides: TGTGCCAGCAGTTTAGGTGGGACAGGGACCTACGAGCAGTACTTC. This sequence encodes CASSLGGTGTYEQYF.

The chain recombines TRBV27 with TRBJ2-7, with 8 bases that match TRBD2. The germline V gene encodes CDR1 MNHEY and CDR2 SMNVEV (reference sequence). The trim removed 2 bases at V and 0 bases at J, leaving 6 bases unmatched. This CDR3 contains 16 residues. The CDR3 protein is CASSLAGGVSSYEQYF. The CDR3 nucleotides read TGTGCCAGCAGTTTAGCGGGGGGAGTGAGCTCCTACGAGCAGTACTTC.

The J gene is TRBJ1-5, the V gene TRBV4-1; the D is unclear. V was trimmed by 0 bases and J by 1 base, leaving 13 bases between them. The CDR3 is 17 amino acids. The germline V gene has CDR1 MGHRA and CDR2 YSYEKL. The CDR3 DNA reads TGCGCCAGCAGCCAAGATAATGAGGGCTGGAGCAATCAGCCCCAGCATTTT. Its translation is CASSQDNEGWSNQPQHF.

V gene TRBV19 combines with J gene TRBJ1-1; D is perhaps TRBD1 (6 bases). From germline, CDR1 is LNHDA and CDR2 SQIVND (reference sequence). The CDR3 totals 16 residues. V lost 8 bases and J 6 bases, leaving 25 bases between the germline ends. The CDR3 DNA reads TGTGCCAGTTCCCTCTGGGGGGGCGATGGGGGCCCTGAAGCTTTCTTT. This translates into CASSLWGGDGGPEAFF.

The chain employs TRBV27 and TRBJ1-5, with unresolved D. V was shortened by 5 bases and J by 0 bases, with 17 bases between the two germline ends. Germline values: CDR1 MNHEY, CDR2 SMNVEV (reference sequence). The CDR3 covers 17 residues. Here the CDR3 reads CASSPRPDTYSNQPQHF. The CDR3 bases are TGTGCCAGCAGTCCTAGGCCAGACACCTATAGCAATCAGCCCCAGCATTTT.

This chain uses TRBV7-9 with TRBJ2-5; D may match TRBD1 or TRBD2 (5 bases each). V lost 2 bases to trimming and J lost 5 bases, with 12 bases between them. The V gene's germline CDR1 is SEHNR and CDR2 FQNEAQ (reference sequence). CDR3 length: 14 residues. The CDR3 sequence is CASSLLGDSETQYF. Here the CDR3 DNA reads TGTGCCAGCAGCTTACTGGGGGATAGCGAGACCCAGTACTTC.

CDR3 bases: TGTGCCAGCAGCGTAGATAGCAGGGGGAACACCGGGGAGCTGTTTTTT. It codes for CASSVDSRGNTGELFF. The chain is built from TRBV9 and TRBJ2-2; perhaps TRBD1 as D (6 bases). The V gene lost 0 bases and the J gene lost 1 base, with 10 bases spanning the gap. The CDR3 loop spans 16 amino acids. The germline gives CDR1 SGDLS, CDR2 YYNGEE.

This rearrangement joins TRBV5-6 to TRBJ1-2; D is perhaps TRBD1 (6 bases). Trimming cost V 0 bases and J 5 bases, with 14 bases left between them. This CDR3 has 15 amino acids. Per the germline V gene, CDR1 is SGHDT and CDR2 is YYEEEE. In nucleotides, the CDR3 is TGTGCCAGCAGCTTGGGGGACAAGGGACCTTATGGCTACACCTTC. The encoded protein is CASSLGDKGPYGYTF.

V is TRBV27 and J is TRBJ2-5, with a possible D match to TRBD1 (6 bases). Trimming took 1 base from V and 5 from J, leaving 17 bases between them. The CDR3 is made up of 16 amino acids. Germline assignment: CDR1 MNHEY and CDR2 SMNVEV (reference sequence). The chain's CDR3 is CASSLFGGRGEETQYF. The CDR3 coding sequence is TGTGCCAGCAGTTTATTCGGTGGCAGGGGTGAGGAGACCCAGTACTTC.

The chain joins TRBV27 to TRBJ2-1; 8 bases are a match to TRBD2. V lost 5 bases and J lost 0; bases outside the gene matches: 3. The V gene's germline CDR1 is MNHEY and CDR2 SMNVEV (reference sequence). The CDR3 length is 15 residues. The chain's CDR3 is CASSISGSSYNEQFF. The CDR3 DNA reads TGTGCCAGCAGTATCAGCGGGAGCTCCTACAATGAGCAGTTCTTC.

This clone was detected only once. The chain is built from TRBV23-1 and TRBJ2-5; D uncertain. TRBV23-1 is placed among ORFs of uncertain function. This CDR3 comprises 13 residues. The ends were cut back, 3 bases at V and 3 bases at J, with 8 bases in the middle. CDR3 in amino acids: CASSHQTKETQYF. In nucleotides, the CDR3 is TGCGCCAGCAGTCATCAGACAAAAGAGACCCAGTACTTC.

CDR3 sequence reads: CASRDRGVDGYTF. For the CDR3, the DNA is TGTGCCAGTAGGGACAGGGGAGTTGATGGCTACACCTTC. J is TRBJ1-2 and V is TRBV19; 9 nucleotides match TRBD1. Losses at the gene ends were 6 bases for V and 6 bases for J; bases not matched to a gene: 5. This CDR3 is built from 13 residues. The germline CDR1 and CDR2 sequences are LNHDA and SQIVND (reference sequence).

This clone came up a few times. The chain couples TRBV21-1 to TRBJ2-3; the table's D call TRBD2 went unverified against the DNA. TRBV21-1 is a listed pseudogene. This CDR3 region has 16 residues. The CDR3 reads CASSKPGSRSTDTQYF. The DNA of the CDR3 is TGTGCCAGCAGCAAACCGGGGTCGCGGAGCACAGATACGCAGTATTTT.

The genes are TRBV28 and TRBJ1-2, with 8 bases that match TRBD1. V was pared by 1 base and J by 6 bases, with 25 bases of the junction left unmatched. Per the germline V gene, CDR1 is MDHEN and CDR2 is SYDVKM. The CDR3 totals 21 residues. CDR3 in amino acids: CASSLSRLEGRGRSSPHGYTF. CDR3 sequence (DNA): TGTGCCAGCAGTTTATCACGTCTGGAGGGCAGGGGGCGCAGTTCGCCCCATGGCTACACCTTC.

V gene TRBV6-5 combines with J gene TRBJ2-7; weak D call: TRBD2 (6 bases). The CDR3 is 15 residues long. Germline CDR1 is MNHEY and CDR2 is SVGAGI. V lost 8 bases to trimming and J lost 0 bases, with 17 bases between them. CDR3 amino acids: CASGGGGPSSYEQYF. The CDR3 DNA is TGTGCCAGCGGTGGAGGAGGGCCCTCCTCCTACGAGCAGTACTTC.

This chain joins TRBV7-9 and TRBJ2-2; TRBD2 might be the D (5 bases). There are 15 residues in the CDR3. V lost 4 bases, J lost 3 bases, and 12 bases lay in between. From germline, CDR1 is SEHNR and CDR2 FQNEAQ (reference sequence). The CDR3 reads CASSSLSGYTGELFF. The CDR3 DNA sequence: TGTGCCAGCAGCTCACTGAGCGGCTACACCGGGGAGCTGTTTTTT.

The chain has TRBV29-1 and TRBJ2-1, with D possibly being TRBD2 (5 bases). The germline gives CDR1 SQVTM, CDR2 ANQGSEA. V was clipped by 3 bases and J by 5 bases, with 17 bases between them. The CDR3 has 15 residues. The CDR3 sequence: CSVERVGGFDNEQFF. The CDR3 DNA follows: TGCAGCGTTGAGAGGGTTGGCGGCTTCGACAATGAGCAGTTCTTC.

V usage is TRBV28 and J usage is TRBJ1-5, with 7 bases aligning to TRBD1. Germline-derived CDR1 and CDR2 are MDHEN and SYDVKM. Trimming cost V 6 bases and J 0 bases; bases outside gene matches: 2. The CDR3 sequence is 14 residues long. The CDR3 DNA sequence: TGTGCCAGCAGGGGACAGAATAGCAATCAGCCCCAGCATTTT. This sequence encodes CASRGQNSNQPQHF.

For this clone: The junction does not match germline at one end; this may be a read error. This chain uses TRBV6-6 with TRBJ2-6; D ambiguous. Germline V gives CDR1 MNHNY, CDR2 SVGAGI (reference sequence). The CDR3 is 14 residues long. The CDR3 is CASGYSSGANVLTF. CDR3 nucleotides: TGTGCCAGCGGTTATTCATCTGGGGCCAACGTCCTGACTTTC.

This clone was found a few times. The same CDR3 can be traced to other DNA sequences in this sample. The chain couples TRBV15 to TRBJ1-2; a weak D match, TRBD1 (6 bases). There are 13 residues in the CDR3. V dropped 0 bases and J dropped 8 bases, with 10 bases sitting between them. The V gene's germline CDR1 is LNHNV and CDR2 YYDKDF (reference sequence). In DNA form, the CDR3 reads TGTGCCACCAGCAGAGAGGAGGGGGACGGCTACACCTTC. Its protein product is CATSREEGDGYTF.

V and J are TRBV18 and TRBJ2-7; 9 bases are a match to TRBD1. Germline-derived CDR1 and CDR2 are KGHSH and LQKENI. V lost 4 bases, J lost 6 bases, and 7 bases stayed unmatched. The CDR3 runs 14 residues. CDR3 sequence (DNA): TGTGCCAGCTCACTAGGGACAGGGCACGTCGAGCAGTACTTC. This sequence encodes CASSLGTGHVEQYF.